This passage covers 19 T cell receptor beta chains from one sample sequenced in a study of T cells expressing NK-cell markers. TCRdb re-analyzed the 5' RACE reads; it lists each CDR3 protein once, without DNA. This sample's table has hundreds of thousands of distinct CDR3 sequences. Material for sequencing was blood T cells: a sorted CD56 or NKG2C T cell subset, CD4+ or CD8+ T cells, or bulk PBMC T cells (not recorded which). These TCRs come from a man aged 18 to 69 in good health.

The genes are TRBV28 and TRBJ1-4. CDR1 is MDHEN and CDR2 is SYDVKM in the germline V gene. CDR3 size: 11 residues. CDR3 amino acids: CASVGNEKLFF.

V is TRBV5-5 and J is TRBJ1-5. The CDR3 extends over 15 amino acids. CDR1 SGHKS and CDR2 YYEKEE come from the germline V gene (reference sequence). CDR3: CASMVGGGSNQPQHF.

V gene TRBV6-1 combines with J gene TRBJ2-1; there is no DNA to check the TCRdb D call of TRBD1. Germline V gives CDR1 MNHNS, CDR2 SASEGT. The CDR3 covers 15 residues. The CDR3 sequence is CASQEGTGGLVEQFF.

The rearrangement joins TRBV5-1 to TRBJ2-1. Germline V gene lookup returns CDR1 SGHRS and CDR2 YFSETQ. This CDR3 has 15 amino acids. CDR3 amino acids: CASSLVPVAENEQFF.

The chain couples TRBV12-3 or TRBV12-4 to TRBJ2-2. The CDR3 contains 16 residues. The CDR3 reads CASSLDASLNTGELFF.

The chain combines TRBV30 with TRBJ2-1. Germline CDR1 GTSNPN, CDR2 SVGIG (reference sequence). The CDR3 loop spans 15 amino acids. The CDR3 region is CAWSENFGSYNEQFF.

This chain's CDR3 is CASSPSLSHERGDEAFF. This sequence joins TRBV7-8 and TRBJ1-1; TCRdb returns TRBD1, unconfirmable since there is no DNA. The germline V gene has CDR1 SGHVS and CDR2 FQNEAQ. CDR3 length: 17 residues.

This sequence joins TRBV5-1 and TRBJ1-2; TCRdb proposes TRBD1, but this gene call is untestable without DNA. Looked up from germline, CDR1 is SGHRS and CDR2 is YFSETQ. The CDR3 length is 14 residues. The CDR3 protein is CASRPRVGDYGYTF.

The chain combines TRBV6-2 or TRBV6-3 with TRBJ1-1; TCRdb outputs TRBD1, but without DNA this stays unchecked. Germline V lookup: CDR1 MNHEY, CDR2 SVGEGT. The CDR3 sequence is 13 residues long. CDR3 region: CASGLRGNTEAFF.

The gene calls are TRBV4-2 and TRBJ2-3; with no DNA, the TCRdb D assignment of TRBD2 cannot be verified. CDR1 LGHNA and CDR2 YNFKEQ come from the germline V gene. The CDR3 totals 16 residues. This CDR3 reads CASSPRTSGGLDTQYF.

The V call is TRBV19, the J call TRBJ2-3; TCRdb outputs TRBD1, but without DNA this stays unchecked. The CDR3 length is 13 residues. Germline lookup yields CDR1 LNHDA and CDR2 SQIVND (reference sequence). The CDR3: CASSDTRTDTQYF.

The chain joins TRBV18 to TRBJ2-7; TCRdb outputs TRBD2, but without DNA this stays unchecked. The CDR3 loop spans 14 amino acids. Germline V gene data show CDR1 as KGHSH and CDR2 as LQKENI. The CDR3 reads CASSPGFGGYEQYF.

V usage is TRBV7-9 and J usage is TRBJ1-1; absent DNA, TCRdb's TRBD1 call cannot be checked. From germline, CDR1 is SEHNR and CDR2 FQNEAQ (reference sequence). CDR3 length: 14 amino acids. The CDR3 region is CASSPGTGITEAFF.

The chain carries TRBV20-1 and TRBJ2-7; TCRdb selects TRBD2, and the lack of DNA leaves this call unchecked. Germline CDR1 DFQATT, CDR2 SNEGSKA (reference sequence). The CDR3 runs to 14 residues. CDR3 protein: CSASRDTASYEQYF.

V and J are TRBV6-1 and TRBJ1-1; TCRdb designates TRBD1, a call that cannot be tested without DNA. The CDR3 is 14 amino acids. CDR1 and CDR2 from the germline V gene are MNHNS and SASEGT. The CDR3 region is CASKIGQTNTEAFF.

J is TRBJ2-7 and V is TRBV20-1; as DNA is missing, the TRBD1 call by TCRdb cannot be tested. Germline CDR1 DFQATT, CDR2 SNEGSKA (reference sequence). The CDR3 spans 15 residues. The CDR3 spells CSARSPGTGSYEQYF.

The chain has TRBV28 and TRBJ1-3; TCRdb lists TRBD1, though no DNA is available to test this call. This CDR3 has 13 residues. Germline CDR1 reads MDHEN; CDR2 reads SYDVKM. CDR3 region: CASSTGYGNTIYF.

The chain joins TRBV29-1 to TRBJ2-5. The CDR3 loop spans 14 amino acids. Germline V gene lookup returns CDR1 SQVTM and CDR2 ANQGSEA. Here the CDR3 reads CSVEDMVLRETQYF.

V is TRBV15 and J is TRBJ1-4; the TCRdb D gene call, TRBD1, has no DNA to confirm it. The CDR3 is made up of 16 amino acids. The V gene's germline CDR1 is LNHNV and CDR2 YYDKDF (reference sequence). CDR3 in amino acids: CATSKGQHSTNEKLFF.